The table lists the clone carrying this T cell receptor (beta chain) with a few counts. What it recognizes is unknown. The entry originates in a study of molecular identifiers for immune sequencing clone quantification. From 20,000 to 1,000,000 sorted cells, naive CD8 libraries were generated with 10%, 30% or 50% RNA. Listed TCR primers and previously described methods were used for bulk TCR libraries. TCRdb itself ran the PCR reads through MiXCR, one entry per CDR3 protein. There are 490,000 or so distinct CDR3 sequences in the sample; roughly 26% occur only once, and roughly 0.77% lies in the top ten. Germline CDR1 and CDR2: KGHDR and SFDVKD. CDR3 length: 17 residues. Trimming cost V 3 bases and J 3 bases; bases outside gene matches: 6. Notes on the study in general: Identical barcode-sharing TCR molecules could lead to underestimated sizes for highly expanded clones.

V and J are TRBV24-1 and TRBJ2-1; 11 bases line up with TRBD2. This receptor was taken from a human donor in good health. Some libraries in this study had Jurkat cell RNA spiked in. Sequenced: naive CD8+ T cells from blood, with Jurkat cell RNA spiked in. Subset of the sample: FACS-sorted CD8+CD4-CCR7+CD45RA+ naive T cells. CDR3 sequence: CATSDPGGLADYNEQFF. The DNA of the CDR3 is TGTGCCACCAGTGATCCGGGGGGACTAGCGGACTACAATGAGCAGTTCTTC.